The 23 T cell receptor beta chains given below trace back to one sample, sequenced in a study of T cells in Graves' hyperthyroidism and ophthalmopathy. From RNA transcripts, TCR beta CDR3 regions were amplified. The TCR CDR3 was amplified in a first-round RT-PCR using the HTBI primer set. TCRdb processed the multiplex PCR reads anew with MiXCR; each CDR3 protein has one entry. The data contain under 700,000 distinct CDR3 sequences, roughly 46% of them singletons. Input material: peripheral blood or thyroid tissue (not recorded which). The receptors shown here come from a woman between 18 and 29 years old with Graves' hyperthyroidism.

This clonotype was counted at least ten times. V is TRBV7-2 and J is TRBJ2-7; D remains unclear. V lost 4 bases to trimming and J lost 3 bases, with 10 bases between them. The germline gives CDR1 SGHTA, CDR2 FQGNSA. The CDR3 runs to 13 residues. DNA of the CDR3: TGTGCCAGCAGCTGGTCGGGTGACTACGAGCAGTACTTC. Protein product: CASSWSGDYEQYF.

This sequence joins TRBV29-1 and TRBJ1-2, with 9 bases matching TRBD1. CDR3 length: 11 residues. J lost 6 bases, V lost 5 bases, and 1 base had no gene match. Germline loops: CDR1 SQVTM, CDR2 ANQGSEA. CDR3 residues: CSVTGGDGYTF. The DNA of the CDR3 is TGCAGCGTTACAGGGGGCGATGGCTACACCTTC.

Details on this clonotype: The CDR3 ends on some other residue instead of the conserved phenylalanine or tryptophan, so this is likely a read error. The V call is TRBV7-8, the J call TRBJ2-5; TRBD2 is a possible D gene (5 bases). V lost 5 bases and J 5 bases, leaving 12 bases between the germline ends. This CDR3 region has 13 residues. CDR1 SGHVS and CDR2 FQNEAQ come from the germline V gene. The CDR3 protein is CASSPGPGETQYL. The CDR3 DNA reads TGTGCCAGCAGCCCAGGTCCGGGGGAGACCCAGTACCTC.

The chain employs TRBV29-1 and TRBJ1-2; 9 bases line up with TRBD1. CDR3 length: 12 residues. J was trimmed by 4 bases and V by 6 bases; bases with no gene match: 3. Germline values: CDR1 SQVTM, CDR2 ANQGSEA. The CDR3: CSVKTGGYGYTF. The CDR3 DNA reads TGCAGCGTGAAGACAGGGGGCTATGGCTACACCTTC.

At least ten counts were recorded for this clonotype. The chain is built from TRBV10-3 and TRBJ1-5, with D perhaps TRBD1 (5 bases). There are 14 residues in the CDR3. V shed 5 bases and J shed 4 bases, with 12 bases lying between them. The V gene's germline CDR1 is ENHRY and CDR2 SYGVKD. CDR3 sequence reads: CAISRDGRNQPQHF. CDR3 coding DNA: TGTGCCATCAGTCGGGACGGACGAAATCAGCCCCAGCATTTT.

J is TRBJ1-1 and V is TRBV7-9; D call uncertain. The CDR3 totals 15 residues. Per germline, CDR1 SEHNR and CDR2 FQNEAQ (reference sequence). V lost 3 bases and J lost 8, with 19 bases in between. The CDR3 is CASSLAGYQRAEAFF. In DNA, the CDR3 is TGTGCCAGCAGCTTGGCCGGATATCAACGGGCGGAAGCTTTCTTT.

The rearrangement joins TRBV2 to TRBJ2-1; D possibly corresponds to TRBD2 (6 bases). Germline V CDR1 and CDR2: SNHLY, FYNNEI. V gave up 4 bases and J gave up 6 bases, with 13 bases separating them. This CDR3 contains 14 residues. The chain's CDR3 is CASSGGEALNEQFF. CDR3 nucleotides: TGTGCCAGCAGTGGAGGGGAGGCCCTCAATGAGCAGTTCTTC.

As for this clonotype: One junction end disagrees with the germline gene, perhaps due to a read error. The CDR3 DNA is TGCGCCAGCAGCCAAACAGGGAGCCGAAAACTGTTTTTT. Its protein is CASSQTGSRKLFF. The chain has TRBV11-2 and TRBJ1-4; a weak D match, TRBD1 (6 bases). Looked up from germline, CDR1 is SGHAT and CDR2 is FQNNGV. The CDR3 covers 13 residues. Based on the CDR3 plus reference TRBV11-2 and TRBJ1-4, the full variable domain is EAGVAQSPRYKIIEKRQSVAFWCNPISGHATLYWYQQILGQGPKLLIQFQNNGVVDDSQLPKDRFSAERLKGVDSTLKIQPAKLEDSAVYLCASSQTGSRKLFFGSGTQLSVL.

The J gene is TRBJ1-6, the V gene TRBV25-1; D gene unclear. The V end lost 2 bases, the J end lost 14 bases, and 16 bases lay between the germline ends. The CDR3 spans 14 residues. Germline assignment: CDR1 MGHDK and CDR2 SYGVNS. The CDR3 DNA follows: TGTGCCAGCAGTGAAGTTGCGGCAGGCGAGGCCCTCCACTTT. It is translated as CASSEVAAGEALHF.

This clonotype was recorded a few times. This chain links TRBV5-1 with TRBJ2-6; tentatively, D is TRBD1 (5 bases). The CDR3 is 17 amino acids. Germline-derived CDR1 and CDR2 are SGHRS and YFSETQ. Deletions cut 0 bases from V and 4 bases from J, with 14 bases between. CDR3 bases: TGCGCCAGCAGCTTGGCCGCAGGGCTTACGGGGGCCAACGTCCTGACTTTC. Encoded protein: CASSLAAGLTGANVLTF. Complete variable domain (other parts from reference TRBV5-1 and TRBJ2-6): KAGVTQTPRYLIKTRGQQVTLSCSPISGHRSVSWYQQTPGQGLQFLFEYFSETQRNKGNFPGRFSGRQFSNSRSEMNVSTLELGDSALYLCASSLAAGLTGANVLTFGAGSRLTVL.

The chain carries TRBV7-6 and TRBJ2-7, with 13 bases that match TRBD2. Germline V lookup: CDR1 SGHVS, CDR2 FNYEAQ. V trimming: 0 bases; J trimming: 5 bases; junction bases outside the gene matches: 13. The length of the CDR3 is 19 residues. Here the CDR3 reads CASSLAQGTSGIGSHEQYF. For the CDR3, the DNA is TGTGCCAGCAGCTTAGCGCAGGGGACTAGCGGGATAGGTTCCCACGAGCAGTACTTC.

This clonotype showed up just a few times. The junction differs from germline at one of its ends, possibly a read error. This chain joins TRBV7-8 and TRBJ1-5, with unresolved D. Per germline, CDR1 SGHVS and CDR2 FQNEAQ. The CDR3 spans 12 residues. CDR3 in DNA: TGCGCCAGCAGCCAACACAATCAGCCCCAGCATTTT. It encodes CASSQHNQPQHF.

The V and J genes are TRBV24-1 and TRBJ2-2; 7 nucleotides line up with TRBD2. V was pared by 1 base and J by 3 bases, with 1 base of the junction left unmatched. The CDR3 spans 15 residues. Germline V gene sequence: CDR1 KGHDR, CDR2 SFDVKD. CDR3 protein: CATSDFGGDTGELFF. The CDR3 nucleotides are TGTGCCACCAGTGATTTTGGGGGGGACACCGGGGAGCTGTTTTTT.

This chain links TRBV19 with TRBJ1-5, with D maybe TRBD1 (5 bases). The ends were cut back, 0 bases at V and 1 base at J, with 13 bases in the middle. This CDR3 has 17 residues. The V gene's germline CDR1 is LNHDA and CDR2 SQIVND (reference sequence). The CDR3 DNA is TGTGCCAGTAGTATAGATCGGGGGAGTGAGAGCAATCAGCCCCAGCATTTT. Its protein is CASSIDRGSESNQPQHF.

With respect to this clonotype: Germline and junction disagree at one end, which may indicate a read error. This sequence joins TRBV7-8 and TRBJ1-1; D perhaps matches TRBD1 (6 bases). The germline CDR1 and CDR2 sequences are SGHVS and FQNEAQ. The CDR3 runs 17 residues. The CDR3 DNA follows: TGTGCCGGCAGTGATAGTGGACAGCGACTCATGAACACTGAAGCTTTCTTT. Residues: CAGSDSGQRLMNTEAFF.

The CDR3 coding sequence is TGCAGCGTAGTGACAGGGTCTGGCTACACCGGGGAGCTGTTTTTT. Protein: CSVVTGSGYTGELFF. The V gene is TRBV29-1, the J gene TRBJ2-2; 7 nucleotides agree with TRBD1. The germline gives CDR1 SQVTM, CDR2 ANQGSEA. This CDR3 spans 15 amino acids. The trim removed 6 bases at V and 3 bases at J, leaving 10 bases unmatched.

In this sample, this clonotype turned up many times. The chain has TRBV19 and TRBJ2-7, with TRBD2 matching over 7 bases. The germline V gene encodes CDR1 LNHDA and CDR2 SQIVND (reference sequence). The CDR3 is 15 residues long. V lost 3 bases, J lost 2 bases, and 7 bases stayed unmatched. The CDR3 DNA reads TGTGCCAGTAGTATCGGCGGCGGGAGTACCTACGAGCAGTACTTC. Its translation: CASSIGGGSTYEQYF.

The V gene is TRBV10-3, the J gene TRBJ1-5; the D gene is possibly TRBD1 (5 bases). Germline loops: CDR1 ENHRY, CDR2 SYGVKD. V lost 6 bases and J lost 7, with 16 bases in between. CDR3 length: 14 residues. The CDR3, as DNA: TGTGCCATCAGCGGGATGGGGCCGGACCAGCCCCAGCATTTT. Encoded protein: CAISGMGPDQPQHF.

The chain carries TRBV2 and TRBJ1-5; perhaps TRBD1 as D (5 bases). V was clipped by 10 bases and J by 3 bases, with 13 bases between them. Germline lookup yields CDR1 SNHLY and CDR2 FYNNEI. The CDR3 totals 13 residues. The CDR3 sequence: CAIPWGDNQPQHF. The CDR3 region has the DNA TGTGCCATCCCGTGGGGGGACAATCAGCCCCAGCATTTT.

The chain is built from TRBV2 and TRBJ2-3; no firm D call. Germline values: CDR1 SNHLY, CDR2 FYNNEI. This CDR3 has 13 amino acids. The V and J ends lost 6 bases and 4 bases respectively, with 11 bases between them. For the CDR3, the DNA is TGTGCCAGCAGCAAGGGCTTTTCAGATACGCAGTATTTT. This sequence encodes CASSKGFSDTQYF.

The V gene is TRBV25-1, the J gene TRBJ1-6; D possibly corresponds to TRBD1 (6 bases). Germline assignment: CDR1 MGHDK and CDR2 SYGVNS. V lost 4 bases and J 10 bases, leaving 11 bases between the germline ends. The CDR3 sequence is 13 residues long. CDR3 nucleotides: TGTGCCAGCAGTGTCGGACAGTGGTCACCCCTCCACTTT. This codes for CASSVGQWSPLHF.

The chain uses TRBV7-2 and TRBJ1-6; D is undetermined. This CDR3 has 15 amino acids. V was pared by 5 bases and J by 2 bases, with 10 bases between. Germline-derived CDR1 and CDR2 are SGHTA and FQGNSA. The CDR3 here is CASSRLGTYNSPLHF. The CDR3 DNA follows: TGTGCCAGCAGCCGATTGGGGACCTATAATTCACCCCTCCACTTT.

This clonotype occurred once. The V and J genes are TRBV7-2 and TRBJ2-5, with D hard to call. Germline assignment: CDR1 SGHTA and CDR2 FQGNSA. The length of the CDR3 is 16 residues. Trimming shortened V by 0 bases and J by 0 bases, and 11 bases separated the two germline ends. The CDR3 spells CASSLAEKDYQETQYF. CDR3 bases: TGTGCCAGCAGCTTAGCGGAGAAAGACTACCAAGAGACCCAGTACTTC.